These 18 T cell receptor beta chains share one sample of origin, sequenced in a study of PD-1 blockade in classical Hodgkin lymphoma. Every one of the patients relapsed after autologous stem cell transplantation (brentuximab vedotin exposure was variable). TCRdb's copy holds only in-frame clones and misses some; the assay was immunoSEQ multiplex PCR. The repertoire holds 70,000 or so clones, with over 55% as singletons. Source: peripheral blood mononuclear cells (PBMCs), taken before the second cycle of nivolumab. The receptors derive from a human donor with classical Hodgkin lymphoma.

This clone has a handful of counts. This chain uses TRBV28 with TRBJ1-1, with a tentative D call TRBD1 (6 bases). CDR1 MDHEN and CDR2 SYDVKM come from the germline V gene. V lost 6 bases and J lost 0, with 8 bases in between. The CDR3 runs to 13 residues. The CDR3 nucleotides read TGTGCCAGCAGCGACAGGATGAACACTGAAGCTTTCTTT. Amino acid sequence: CASSDRMNTEAFF.

The rearrangement links TRBV4-2 to TRBJ2-5, with TRBD2 identical over 12 bases. After removal of 0 bases from V and 3 bases from J, the junction contained 8 bases not matched to a gene. The CDR3 covers 18 residues. From germline, CDR1 is LGHNA and CDR2 YNFKEQ. As DNA, the CDR3 is TGTGCCAGCAGCCAAGATCCGAGACTAGCGGGGGCAGAAGAGACCCAGTACTTC. Protein sequence: CASSQDPRLAGAEETQYF.

V usage is TRBV28 and J usage is TRBJ1-1; possible D gene TRBD1, 5 bases. The V gene lost 2 bases and the J gene lost 8 bases, with 9 bases spanning the gap. The CDR3 runs 12 residues. Germline CDR1 reads MDHEN; CDR2 reads SYDVKM. CDR3 residues: CASSLARGEAFF. The CDR3 DNA is TGTGCCAGCAGTTTAGCGAGGGGAGAAGCTTTCTTT.

V is TRBV2 and J is TRBJ2-2, with D hard to call. Trimming left V 0 bases short and J 2 bases short, with 1 base between. The CDR3 contains 13 residues. Per germline, CDR1 SNHLY and CDR2 FYNNEI. CDR3 protein: CASSEANTGELFF. CDR3 in DNA: TGTGCCAGCAGTGAAGCTAACACCGGGGAGCTGTTTTTT.

This chain joins TRBV28 and TRBJ2-3, with a tentative D call TRBD2 (6 bases). CDR1 and CDR2 (germline): MDHEN, SYDVKM. The CDR3 has 21 amino acids. V was pared by 10 bases and J by 0 bases, with 35 bases between. DNA for the CDR3: TGTGCCACCTCCTCAATGAGCGGGCAGGGTTATACATTTAGTAGCACAGATACGCAGTATTTT. This gives the protein CATSSMSGQGYTFSSTDTQYF.

The V gene is TRBV4-2, the J gene TRBJ2-1, with TRBD2 matching 8 bases. The CDR3 runs 17 residues. The V gene end was trimmed by 4 bases and the J gene end by 0 bases; junction bases not matched to a gene: 8. Looked up from germline, CDR1 is LGHNA and CDR2 is YNFKEQ. The CDR3 reads CASSLGAGVSSYNEQFF. The CDR3 DNA follows: TGTGCCAGCAGCCTCGGAGCGGGGGTAAGCTCCTACAATGAGCAGTTCTTC.

CDR3 residues: CASSYLGIASFNTF. CDR3 nucleotide sequence: TGTGCCAGCAGTTACTTAGGCATTGCGTCCTTCAACACCTTC. This chain connects TRBV6-6 to TRBJ1-2; D gene ambiguous. The length of the CDR3 is 14 residues. Trimming left V 1 base short and J 12 bases short, with 18 bases between. Germline CDR1 is MNHNY and CDR2 is SVGAGI (reference sequence).

V usage is TRBV11-2 and J usage is TRBJ2-2; the match to TRBD1 covers 11 bases. V lost 3 bases, J lost 7 bases, and 4 bases stayed unmatched. CDR3 length: 15 residues. The V gene's germline CDR1 is SGHAT and CDR2 FQNNGV. For the CDR3, the DNA is TGTGCCAGCAGCTTCCGGACAGGGGGCCGCGGGGAGCTGTTTTTT. Protein product: CASSFRTGGRGELFF.

This sequence joins TRBV30 and TRBJ2-3, with unresolved D. V lost 0 bases and J 3 bases, leaving 16 bases between the germline ends. The germline V gene encodes CDR1 GTSNPN and CDR2 SVGIG (reference sequence). The CDR3 length is 16 residues. The CDR3 sequence: CAWSVLGRLRTDTQYF. Here the CDR3 DNA reads TGTGCCTGGAGTGTACTCGGCAGGTTAAGGACAGATACGCAGTATTTT.

This clone was counted between two and nine times. The chain employs TRBV4-2 and TRBJ1-5; D remains ambiguous. V shed 2 bases and J shed 5 bases, with 7 bases lying between them. Germline lookup yields CDR1 LGHNA and CDR2 YNFKEQ. The CDR3 spans 13 residues. CDR3: CASSQRRDQPQHF. The DNA of the CDR3 is TGTGCCAGCAGCCAAAGGCGTGATCAGCCCCAGCATTTT.

This clone was detected a few times. V and J are TRBV2 and TRBJ1-2, with D unresolved. The CDR3 contains 15 residues. V was shortened by 6 bases and J by 4 bases, with 18 bases between the two germline ends. CDR1 and CDR2 (germline): SNHLY, FYNNEI. CDR3: CASSPVFIGSYGYTF. The CDR3 DNA reads as TGTGCCAGCAGCCCCGTTTTCATCGGTAGCTATGGCTACACCTTC.

The V and J genes are TRBV5-6 and TRBJ1-1, with D perhaps TRBD1 (5 bases). Germline CDR1 reads SGHDT; CDR2 reads YYEEEE. V was clipped by 4 bases and J by 1 base, with 11 bases between them. The CDR3 length is 14 residues. In nucleotides, the CDR3 is TGTGCCAGCAGCACGCGGGGGAGGAACACTGAAGCTTTCTTT. Protein product: CASSTRGRNTEAFF.

The V call is TRBV28, the J call TRBJ1-2, with D maybe TRBD1 (5 bases). Trimming cost V 7 bases and J 5 bases, with 17 bases left between them. The V gene's germline CDR1 is MDHEN and CDR2 SYDVKM. This CDR3 contains 14 residues. CDR3 bases: TGTGCCAGCATCGAAGGCCAGAGGGGTTATGGCTACACCTTC. Amino acids: CASIEGQRGYGYTF.

The chain recombines TRBV6-5 with TRBJ2-5; 7 bases are a match to TRBD1. V trimming: 7 bases; J trimming: 5 bases; junction bases outside the gene matches: 10. This CDR3 is 14 amino acids long. Germline V lookup: CDR1 MNHEY, CDR2 SVGAGI. This CDR3 is CASKKQGWGETQYF. The CDR3 nucleotides read TGTGCCAGCAAAAAACAGGGGTGGGGGGAGACCCAGTACTTC.

Many counts were recorded for this clone. The chain has TRBV12-5 and TRBJ1-6; possible D gene TRBD1, 6 bases. This CDR3 region has 14 residues. V was cut by 7 bases and J by 6 bases, with 13 bases left in between. Germline values: CDR1 LGHNT, CDR2 FRNRAP. The CDR3 nucleotides are TGTGCTAGTGCCTCGACAGGCCCTAATTCACCCCTCCACTTT. Residues: CASASTGPNSPLHF.

This chain links TRBV6-1 with TRBJ1-1, with D maybe TRBD1 (6 bases). CDR3 size: 15 residues. Trimming cost V 4 bases and J 4 bases, with 16 bases left between them. Germline CDR1 reads MNHNS; CDR2 reads SASEGT. The CDR3 region is CASSGTAGVSTEAFF. CDR3 in DNA: TGTGCCAGCAGTGGGACAGCAGGGGTGTCCACTGAAGCTTTCTTT.

This clone was seen a handful of times. This chain uses TRBV7-2 with TRBJ2-1, with 11 bases aligning to TRBD2. CDR3 length equals 16 residues. The V gene end was trimmed by 8 bases and the J gene end by 7 bases; junction bases not matched to a gene: 13. CDR1 is SGHTA and CDR2 is FQGNSA in the germline V gene. The CDR3 DNA is TGTGCCAGCTACGGACTAGCGGGCCGTCTCCGGAATGAGCAGTTCTTC. Translated, it gives CASYGLAGRLRNEQFF.

The chain has TRBV2 and TRBJ1-1; D uncertain. The CDR3 consists of 13 residues. Trimming removed 4 bases from V and 4 bases from J, with 10 bases in between. CDR1 is SNHLY, CDR2 FYNNEI, per germline. The CDR3 reads CASSGVGPTEAFF. In nucleotides, the CDR3 is TGTGCCAGCAGTGGGGTGGGTCCCACTGAAGCTTTCTTT.